This entry lists 22 T cell receptor beta chains sequenced from one sample in a study of blood T cell repertoires in COVID-19. The repertoire was sequenced with immunoSEQ multiplex PCR; TCRdb's copy has only in-frame clones and lacks some. This sample has about 320,000 clones, with about 91% found just once. The sample comprised peripheral blood. These TCRs come from a woman aged 25 to 39 with COVID-19, enrolled during active disease.

This clone was recorded only once. This chain joins TRBV30 and TRBJ1-6; 7 bases fit TRBD1. Germline V lookup: CDR1 GTSNPN, CDR2 SVGIG (reference sequence). Trimming took 1 base from V and 9 from J; bases not matched to a gene: 6. This CDR3 is built from 14 residues. This CDR3 is CAWSAQGGGSPLHF. The CDR3 DNA follows: TGTGCCTGGAGTGCGCAGGGGGGCGGTTCACCCCTCCACTTT.

The chain has TRBV28 and TRBJ2-5, with 8 positions matching TRBD2. The CDR3 loop spans 15 amino acids. V lost 3 bases and J lost 6; bases outside the gene matches: 9. Germline loops: CDR1 MDHEN, CDR2 SYDVKM. In DNA, the CDR3 is TGTGCCAGCAGTTTGCGGGGGGTTGGTCGTCAGACCCAGTACTTC. It yields the protein CASSLRGVGRQTQYF. The variable domain in full, completed from reference TRBV28 and TRBJ2-5, reads DVKVTQSSRYLVKRTGEKVFLECVQDMDHENMFWYRQDPGLGLRLIYFSYDVKMKEKGDIPEGYSVSREKKERFSLILESASTNQTSMYLCASSLRGVGRQTQYFGPGTRLLVL.

V and J are TRBV30 and TRBJ1-2; weak D call: TRBD1 (5 bases). CDR3 length equals 15 residues. Germline loops: CDR1 GTSNPN, CDR2 SVGIG (reference sequence). Trimming stripped 3 bases from V and 4 bases from J, with 18 bases between. CDR3 sequence (DNA): TGTGCCTGGAGCGGGGGAGGCAGGGAGGCCTATGGCTACACCTTC. It is translated as CAWSGGGREAYGYTF.

The chain couples TRBV7-2 to TRBJ2-3, with 8 nucleotides matching TRBD1. Germline V lookup: CDR1 SGHTA, CDR2 FQGNSA. V dropped 1 base and J dropped 1; count of bases not matched to a gene: 4. CDR3 length: 16 residues. The CDR3 protein is CASSLGTGYGTDTQYF. CDR3 DNA: TGTGCCAGCAGCTTAGGGACAGGGTACGGCACAGATACGCAGTATTTT.

This clone was recorded once. The chain is built from TRBV18 and TRBJ2-7; D is uncertain. The germline V gene has CDR1 KGHSH and CDR2 LQKENI. Trimming shortened V by 3 bases and J by 5 bases, and 14 bases separated the two germline ends. The CDR3 spans 14 residues. In DNA, the CDR3 is TGTGCCAGCTCACCCGAGAGAGTAGCTAACGAGCAGTACGTC. It encodes CASSPERVANEQYV.

The rearrangement joins TRBV11-3 to TRBJ2-7; 8 positions agree with TRBD1. The CDR3 has 13 amino acids. Trimming at V came to 5 bases and at J to 5 bases, leaving 5 bases not matched to a gene. The germline V gene has CDR1 SGHNT and CDR2 YENEEA. The CDR3 region has the DNA TGTGCCAGCAGCGGGCCGGACAGGGACGAGCAGTACTTC. It encodes CASSGPDRDEQYF.

A single count supports this clone. V gene TRBV12-3 or TRBV12-4 combines with J gene TRBJ2-5, with D possibly matching TRBD1 (6 bases). With 7 bases removed from V and 1 base from J, the gap between germline ends came to 10 bases. This CDR3 is built from 13 residues. CDR3 residues: CASKDRIQETQYF. For the CDR3, the DNA is TGTGCCAGCAAAGACAGGATCCAAGAGACCCAGTACTTC.

The chain uses TRBV7-9 and TRBJ2-3; 7 bases fit TRBD2. The CDR3 runs to 16 residues. The V segment lost 2 bases and the J segment 2 bases; nucleotides outside the gene matches: 7. Per germline, CDR1 SEHNR and CDR2 FQNEAQ (reference sequence). CDR3 coding DNA: TGTGCCAGCAGCTTATGGGAGGGCGGAAACACAGATACGCAGTATTTT. Encoded protein: CASSLWEGGNTDTQYF.

This chain connects TRBV4-1 to TRBJ2-1; the D gene is possibly TRBD2 (7 bases). This CDR3 has 12 amino acids. V was trimmed by 1 base and J by 12 bases, leaving 10 bases between them. Germline CDR1 is MGHRA and CDR2 is YSYEKL. The CDR3 nucleotides read TGCGCCAGCAGCCAAGGAAGGGGGGGGCAGTTCTTC. Residues: CASSQGRGGQFF.

The V and J genes are TRBV10-3 and TRBJ1-6, with 11 bases aligning to TRBD1. V shed 2 bases, J shed 9 bases, and the junction held 6 bases outside the gene matches. The CDR3 is made up of 16 amino acids. In germline, CDR1 is ENHRY, CDR2 SYGVKD. CDR3 DNA sequence: TGTGCCATCAGTGAGGCTAGCGGGACAGGGGGTTCACCCCTCCACTTT. This codes for CAISEASGTGGSPLHF.

The chain couples TRBV7-9 to TRBJ2-3, with 9 bases lining up with TRBD1. Germline V lookup: CDR1 SEHNR, CDR2 FQNEAQ (reference sequence). This CDR3 spans 15 amino acids. V gave up 5 bases and J gave up 2 bases; unmatched junction bases: 5. The CDR3 DNA reads as TGTGCCAGCAGCCTCGGACAGGGGCTCACAGATACGCAGTATTTT. It is translated as CASSLGQGLTDTQYF. Looking up the rest from reference TRBV7-9 and TRBJ2-3 gives the full variable domain: DTGVSQNPRHKITKRGQNVTFRCDPISEHNRLYWYRQTLGQGPEFLTYFQNEAQLEKSRLLSDRFSAERPKGSFSTLEIQRTEQGDSAMYLCASSLGQGLTDTQYFGPGTRLTVL.

This sequence joins TRBV24-1 and TRBJ1-2; TRBD1 matches at 7 bases. In germline, CDR1 is KGHDR, CDR2 SFDVKD. After removal of 3 bases from V and 3 bases from J, the junction contained 3 bases not matched to a gene. The CDR3 is 14 residues long. The CDR3: CATSDSTGDYGYTF. CDR3 coding DNA: TGTGCCACCAGTGATAGTACAGGGGACTATGGCTACACCTTC.

This chain joins TRBV7-9 and TRBJ1-6, with D tentatively TRBD1 (6 bases). The CDR3 is 15 residues long. CDR1 is SEHNR and CDR2 is FQNEAQ in the germline V gene (reference sequence). Trimming removed 8 bases at V and 10 bases at J, with 21 bases between. DNA for the CDR3: TGTGCCAGCCGACGCGACGGGGGGGCAGGATCACCCCTCCACTTT. As protein: CASRRDGGAGSPLHF. The complete variable domain, with remaining parts taken from reference TRBV7-9 and TRBJ1-6, reads DTGVSQNPRHKITKRGQNVTFRCDPISEHNRLYWYRQTLGQGPEFLTYFQNEAQLEKSRLLSDRFSAERPKGSFSTLEIQRTEQGDSAMYLCASRRDGGAGSPLHFGNGTRLTVT.

CDR3 region: CASPDRVGFF. The CDR3 nucleotides read TGTGCCAGCCCGGACAGGGTGGGTTTCTTT. V gene TRBV28 combines with J gene TRBJ1-1; 8 nucleotides align to TRBD1. Trimming cost V 8 bases and J 13 bases; bases outside gene matches: 6. Germline V gene data show CDR1 as MDHEN and CDR2 as SYDVKM. The CDR3 totals 10 residues.

The chain has TRBV6-5 and TRBJ2-7; TRBD1 might be the D (6 bases). This CDR3 contains 15 residues. Germline loops: CDR1 MNHEY, CDR2 SVGAGI. The V gene lost 6 bases and the J gene lost 5 bases, with 20 bases spanning the gap. In DNA form, the CDR3 reads TGTGCCAGCAGCCCGACGGGAAACAGGGTGCACGAGCAGTACGTC. Translated: CASSPTGNRVHEQYV.

The chain recombines TRBV7-2 with TRBJ2-5; weak D call: TRBD2 (5 bases). The CDR3 is made up of 15 amino acids. Germline assignment: CDR1 SGHTA and CDR2 FQGNSA. The germline V and J ends were trimmed by 4 bases and 5 bases, with 17 bases remaining between them. CDR3 bases: TGTGCCAGCAGCTCGGAGCGGAGGCCCTGGGAGACCCAGTACTTC. Translation gives CASSSERRPWETQYF.

The chain employs TRBV4-1 and TRBJ2-5; TRBD1 matches 7 bases. The V segment lost 6 bases and the J segment 0 bases; nucleotides outside the gene matches: 7. Looked up from germline, CDR1 is MGHRA and CDR2 is YSYEKL. The CDR3 loop spans 15 amino acids. This CDR3 reads CASSQTGVYQETQYF. CDR3 nucleotide sequence: TGCGCCAGCAGTCAAACAGGGGTGTACCAAGAGACCCAGTACTTC.

J is TRBJ1-2 and V is TRBV2; D uncertain. CDR3 size: 16 residues. Trimming removed 6 bases at V and 3 bases at J, with 20 bases between. Germline loops: CDR1 SNHLY, CDR2 FYNNEI. CDR3 residues: CASRGLSGGGDYGYTF. CDR3 bases: TGTGCCAGCAGAGGACTCTCTGGAGGAGGTGACTATGGCTACACCTTC. Supplemented by reference TRBV2 and TRBJ1-2, the full variable domain reads EPEVTQTPSHQVTQMGQEVILRCVPISNHLYFYWYRQILGQKVEFLVSFYNNEISEKSEIFDDQFSVERPDGSNFTLKIRSTKLEDSAMYFCASRGLSGGGDYGYTFGSGTRLTVV.

On this clone itself: The junction does not match germline at one end; this may be a read error. The chain combines TRBV19 with TRBJ1-2; 8 bases are shared with TRBD1. The CDR3 contains 12 residues. Germline CDR1 and CDR2: LNHDA and SQIVND (reference sequence). In nucleotides, the CDR3 is TGTGCCACCGCAAACCAGAAAGGACAGGGCGGCTTC. Translation: CATANQKGQGGF.

The chain is built from TRBV28 and TRBJ2-3, with TRBD2 matching 7 bases. From germline, CDR1 is MDHEN and CDR2 SYDVKM. The CDR3 runs to 16 residues. The V and J ends lost 5 bases and 3 bases, in that order; junction bases with no gene match: 11. The CDR3 protein is CASSPPTPRGTDTQYF. In DNA, the CDR3 is TGTGCCAGCAGTCCCCCAACCCCGCGGGGGACAGATACGCAGTATTTT.

V and J are TRBV7-8 and TRBJ2-3; 10 bases map to TRBD1. The V gene end was trimmed by 3 bases and the J gene end by 5 bases; junction bases not matched to a gene: 5. The length of the CDR3 is 15 residues. In germline, CDR1 is SGHVS, CDR2 FQNEAQ. DNA of the CDR3: TGTGCCAGCAGCTTTTTCCGGGACAGGGGAGATACGCAGTATTTT. It is translated as CASSFFRDRGDTQYF.

The chain uses TRBV9 and TRBJ2-2; 9 bases fit TRBD2. V gave up 7 bases and J gave up 1 base; unmatched junction bases: 5. The CDR3 sequence is 15 residues long. CDR1 is SGDLS and CDR2 is YYNGEE in the germline V gene. The CDR3 reads CASAGGPRNTGELFF. CDR3 DNA sequence: TGTGCCAGCGCGGGGGGGCCGCGGAACACCGGGGAGCTGTTTTTT.